These 22 T cell receptor beta chains were all obtained from the same sample, sequenced in a study of shared clonotypes between healthy human individuals. Using immunoSEQ multiplex PCR, the repertoire was profiled, and TCRdb retains in-frame clones only, with some absent. This sample has over 1.4 million clones, with around 97% found just once. Input material: naive CD4+ T cells sorted from blood. Subset here: CD45RA+ positively selected. The origin of the receptors is a man aged 30 to 45 in good health.

The V and J genes are TRBV27 and TRBJ2-1; 9 bases fit TRBD2. Germline CDR1 MNHEY, CDR2 SMNVEV (reference sequence). There are 15 residues in the CDR3. V shed 10 bases and J 1 base; nucleotides not matched to a gene: 8. CDR3 coding DNA: TGTGCCACTCACTTAGCGGGAGCGTCCTACAATGAGCAGTTCTTC. Residues: CATHLAGASYNEQFF.

CDR3 protein: CASRLGGAGETQYF. CDR3 nucleotides: TGCGCCAGCCGACTAGGAGGTGCAGGAGAGACCCAGTACTTC. The chain combines TRBV5-1 with TRBJ2-5, with a weak D call TRBD2 (6 bases). V was pared by 7 bases and J by 4 bases, with 17 bases between. Per germline, CDR1 SGHRS and CDR2 YFSETQ. The CDR3 runs 14 residues. Drawing the rest from reference TRBV5-1 and TRBJ2-5, the complete variable domain is KAGVTQTPRYLIKTRGQQVTLSCSPISGHRSVSWYQQTPGQGLQFLFEYFSETQRNKGNFPGRFSGRQFSNSRSEMNVSTLELGDSALYLCASRLGGAGETQYFGPGTRLLVL.

This clone has only one observation. The chain links TRBV29-1 to TRBJ2-7; 10 nucleotides line up with TRBD2. CDR3 length: 14 residues. Germline assignment: CDR1 SQVTM and CDR2 ANQGSEA. Trimming cost V 8 bases and J 0 bases; bases outside gene matches: 7. The DNA for the CDR3 is TGCAGCTTCGGAACTAGCGGGACCTCCTACGAGCAGTACTTC. Translation: CSFGTSGTSYEQYF.

Concerning this clone: Other DNA sequences in the sample encode the same CDR3. The chain is built from TRBV14 and TRBJ2-3; no reliable D call. Germline V gene sequence: CDR1 SGHDN, CDR2 FVKESK. The CDR3 totals 12 residues. V lost 1 base to trimming and J lost 6 bases, with 5 bases between them. The CDR3 region is CASSQARDTQYF. DNA of the CDR3: TGTGCCAGCAGCCAAGCCCGGGATACGCAGTATTTT.

The rearrangement links TRBV25-1 to TRBJ1-1; no clear D gene. This CDR3 has 14 residues. The ends were cut back, 1 base at V and 4 bases at J, with 10 bases in the middle. CDR1 and CDR2 (germline): MGHDK, SYGVNS. The CDR3 DNA reads as TGTGCCAGCAGTGAATCCTTAGGTTTCACTGAAGCTTTCTTT. It translates to CASSESLGFTEAFF.

The V call is TRBV9, the J call TRBJ2-3; 10 nucleotides align to TRBD2. J was trimmed by 2 bases and V by 4 bases; bases with no gene match: 4. Germline lookup yields CDR1 SGDLS and CDR2 YYNGEE. This CDR3 contains 15 residues. CDR3 nucleotides: TGTGCCAGCAGCCTTAGCGGGAGGACCACAGATACGCAGTATTTT. Residues: CASSLSGRTTDTQYF.

The V call is TRBV7-3, the J call TRBJ2-5; D is possibly TRBD2 (6 bases). Trimming removed 5 bases at V and 3 bases at J, with 13 bases between. The CDR3 runs 14 residues. Per the germline V gene, CDR1 is SGHTA and CDR2 is FQGTGA. This chain's CDR3 is CASSLSPGEETQYF. DNA for the CDR3: TGTGCCAGCAGCCTAAGTCCGGGGGAAGAGACCCAGTACTTC.

The rearrangement joins TRBV25-1 to TRBJ2-2, with 12 bases matching TRBD2. The CDR3 has 16 residues. Germline values: CDR1 MGHDK, CDR2 SYGVNS. Trimming removed 2 bases from V and 5 bases from J; junction bases left unmatched: 3. The CDR3: CASSEQLAGGTGELFF. The CDR3 DNA is TGTGCCAGCAGTGAACAGCTAGCGGGAGGGACCGGGGAGCTGTTTTTT.

The chain has TRBV10-3 and TRBJ2-2, with 10 bases matching TRBD1. The CDR3 consists of 17 residues. Germline V gene lookup returns CDR1 ENHRY and CDR2 SYGVKD. Unmatched junction bases numbered 8, after V lost 6 bases and J lost 1 base. This chain's CDR3 is CAISATGGSKNTGELFF. The CDR3 DNA reads as TGTGCCATCAGCGCGACAGGGGGCTCAAAGAACACCGGGGAGCTGTTTTTT.

The chain carries TRBV10-2 and TRBJ2-3; D perhaps matches TRBD2 (5 bases). Trimming took 6 bases from V and 5 from J, leaving 12 bases between them. Germline-derived CDR1 and CDR2 are WSHSY and SAAADI. The CDR3 length is 13 residues. The CDR3 coding sequence is TGCGCCAGCAGCCGAGGGAGTCGAGATACGCAGTATTTT. Protein sequence: CASSRGSRDTQYF.

J is TRBJ1-2 and V is TRBV15; D uncertain. There are 15 residues in the CDR3. Per germline, CDR1 LNHNV and CDR2 YYDKDF (reference sequence). The germline V and J ends were trimmed by 1 base and 8 bases, with 17 bases remaining between them. The CDR3 DNA follows: TGTGCCACCAGCAGAGCCTCTCGGGAGAGGGTCGGCTACACCTTC. This gives the protein CATSRASRERVGYTF.

In nucleotides, the CDR3 is TGTGCCAGCAGCAAGGAGGTCCTAGCCAAAAACATTCAGTACTTC. Translating it yields CASSKEVLAKNIQYF. The chain is built from TRBV7-8 and TRBJ2-4; possibly TRBD2 for D (5 bases). The V and J ends lost 5 bases and 0 bases respectively, with 11 bases between them. The CDR3 loop spans 15 amino acids. Germline lookup yields CDR1 SGHVS and CDR2 FQNEAQ.

The chain has TRBV6-5 and TRBJ2-7, with D possibly TRBD1 on 6 matching bases. The CDR3 runs 14 residues. Trimming pared 1 base from V and 7 bases from J, leaving 14 bases between. Germline loops: CDR1 MNHEY, CDR2 SVGAGI. In nucleotides, the CDR3 is TGTGCCAGCAGTTACTTGAGGGGGTCCGGAGAGCAGTACTTC. It yields the protein CASSYLRGSGEQYF.

The chain is built from TRBV29-1 and TRBJ2-4; a possible D gene is TRBD1 (6 bases). CDR1 and CDR2 (germline): SQVTM, ANQGSEA. The V end lost 0 bases, the J end lost 7 bases, and 10 bases lay between the germline ends. This CDR3 contains 13 residues. CDR3: CSVEESQGNIQYF. DNA of the CDR3: TGCAGCGTTGAAGAGTCCCAGGGGAACATTCAGTACTTC.

A single count supports this clone. CDR3 DNA sequence: TGCGCCAGCAGCTTGGTTCCCGCTAGCTCTAGCGGGGAGCTGTTTTTT. Translation: CASSLVPASSSGELFF. The chain links TRBV5-1 to TRBJ2-2; D is possibly TRBD2 (5 bases). The V end was cut by 0 bases, the J end by 7 bases, with 16 bases between. This CDR3 contains 16 residues. Germline values: CDR1 SGHRS, CDR2 YFSETQ.

For this clone: This sample also contains other DNA sequences that code for the same CDR3. The chain is built from TRBV10-3 and TRBJ1-4, with D possibly TRBD1 on 5 matching bases. The germline CDR1 and CDR2 sequences are ENHRY and SYGVKD. V was pared by 0 bases and J by 7 bases, with 12 bases between. The CDR3 has 15 amino acids. In DNA, the CDR3 is TGTGCCATCAGTGAGTCTGGTCAGGGCGGTGAAAAACTGTTTTTT. Protein sequence: CAISESGQGGEKLFF.

V and J are TRBV7-9 and TRBJ1-3; the match to TRBD1 covers 7 bases. The CDR3 is 15 amino acids. Trimming at V came to 8 bases and at J to 4 bases, leaving 11 bases not matched to a gene. Germline V gives CDR1 SEHNR, CDR2 FQNEAQ (reference sequence). The CDR3 here is CASLVDGTVGNTIYF. For the CDR3, the DNA is TGTGCCAGCCTGGTGGATGGGACAGTCGGAAACACCATATATTTT.

The J gene is TRBJ2-1, the V gene TRBV5-4; D is possibly TRBD2 (6 bases). V was clipped by 5 bases and J by 5 bases, with 17 bases between them. Germline CDR1 and CDR2: SGHNT and YYREEE (reference sequence). This CDR3 has 15 amino acids. CDR3 region: CASSITSSVNNEQFF. In nucleotides, the CDR3 is TGTGCCAGCAGTATTACTAGCTCTGTGAACAATGAGCAGTTCTTC.

Concerning this clone: Other DNA sequences from this sample encode an identical CDR3 as well. V and J are TRBV5-1 and TRBJ2-3; D remains ambiguous. Germline V gene data show CDR1 as SGHRS and CDR2 as YFSETQ. Between the trimmed V and J ends, which lost 1 base and 5 bases, there was a span of 5 bases. This CDR3 is built from 12 residues. In DNA, the CDR3 is TGCGCCAGCAGCTTGAGTGGAGATACGCAGTATTTT. Translated: CASSLSGDTQYF.

This rearrangement joins TRBV7-6 to TRBJ2-3, with 9 bases identical to TRBD2. The CDR3 has 20 residues. The junction had 17 bases not matched to a gene; V was cut back by 4 bases and J by 0 bases. The V gene's germline CDR1 is SGHVS and CDR2 FNYEAQ. The CDR3 is CASSSHRGLAGQVSTDTQYF. CDR3 sequence (DNA): TGTGCCAGCAGCTCACACAGAGGGCTAGCGGGGCAAGTTAGCACAGATACGCAGTATTTT.

This clone is a singleton in its sample. The genes are TRBV5-4 and TRBJ2-2; TRBD2 matches at 14 bases. CDR3 length: 18 residues. Unmatched junction bases numbered 8, after V lost 5 bases and J lost 2 bases. Looked up from germline, CDR1 is SGHNT and CDR2 is YYREEE (reference sequence). The CDR3 coding sequence is TGTGCCAGCAGACGGGGACTAGCGGGAGAGGAAAACACCGGGGAGCTGTTTTTT. It yields the protein CASRRGLAGEENTGELFF. Full variable domain (remainder filled in from reference TRBV5-4 and TRBJ2-2): ETGVTQSPTHLIKTRGQQVTLRCSSQSGHNTVSWYQQALGQGPQFIFQYYREEENGRGNFPPRFSGLQFPNYSSELNVNALELDDSALYLCASRRGLAGEENTGELFFGEGSRLTVL.

As DNA, the CDR3 is TGTGCCAGCAGCGTAGAAGGGCTTGGAACAGGTCGACGTACCGGGGAGCTGTTTTTT. Residues: CASSVEGLGTGRRTGELFF. This sequence joins TRBV9 and TRBJ2-2; weak D call: TRBD1 (5 bases). The CDR3 is made up of 19 amino acids. The V gene's germline CDR1 is SGDLS and CDR2 YYNGEE. Between the trimmed V and J ends, which lost 0 bases and 5 bases, there was a span of 23 bases. The full variable domain, its missing parts supplied by reference TRBV9 and TRBJ2-2, is DSGVTQTPKHLITATGQRVTLRCSPRSGDLSVYWYQQSLDQGLQFLIQYYNGEERAKGNILERFSAQQFPDLHSELNLSSLELGDSALYFCASSVEGLGTGRRTGELFFGEGSRLTVL.